In its sample, the clone carrying this T cell receptor (beta chain) was seen a few times. Active moderate-to-severe ophthalmopathy, Clinical Activity Score at least 3, NOSPECS at least 4, under 3 months' duration. RNA transcripts were the template for amplifying TCR beta CDR3 regions. The TCR CDR3 first-round RT-PCR relied on the HTBI primer set. TCRdb independently ran MiXCR on the multiplex PCR reads; one entry per CDR3 protein. The table has around 540,000 distinct CDR3 sequences, around 15% seen once; the top ten hold around 32%. The data belong to a study of T cells in Graves' hyperthyroidism and ophthalmopathy. CDR3 length: 18 amino acids. Germline V gives CDR1 GTSNPN, CDR2 SVGIG (reference sequence). Trimming at V came to 4 bases and at J to 6 bases, leaving 15 bases not matched to a gene.

The TCR was taken from a woman aged 30 to 39 with Graves' ophthalmopathy. The rearrangement links TRBV30 to TRBJ2-1; 13 positions match TRBD2. The sequenced material came from blood. The CDR3 region is CAWKGLAGVLVYGNEQFF. The CDR3 coding sequence is TGTGCCTGGAAAGGACTAGCGGGAGTATTAGTTTACGGCAATGAGCAGTTCTTC.